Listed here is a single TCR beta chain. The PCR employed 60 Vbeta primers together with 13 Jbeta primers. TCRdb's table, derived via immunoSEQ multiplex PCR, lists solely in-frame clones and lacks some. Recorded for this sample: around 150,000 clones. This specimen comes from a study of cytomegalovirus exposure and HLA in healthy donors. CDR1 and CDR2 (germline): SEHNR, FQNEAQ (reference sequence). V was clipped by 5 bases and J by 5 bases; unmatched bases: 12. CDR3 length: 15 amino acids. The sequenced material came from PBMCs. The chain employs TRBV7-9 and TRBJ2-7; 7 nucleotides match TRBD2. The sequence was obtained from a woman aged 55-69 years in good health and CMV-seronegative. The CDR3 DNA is TGTGCCAGCAGCCTATCTCCCGGGACTATCAACGAGCAGTACTTC. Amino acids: CASSLSPGTINEQYF.